This TCR beta chain appears in the sequencing data of a study of OX40 agonist ivuxolimab in advanced cancers. The study, taken as a whole, reports: Still undetermined is the antigen specificity of the expanded peripheral T cells.

Data came from immunoSEQ multiplex PCR; TCRdb stores just in-frame clones and leaves some out. The table records about 53,000 clones, roughly 79% of them present only once. For this clone: The antigen is unknown. Relative to the germline gene, one junction end is altered; a read error may explain this.

The CDR3 spans 14 residues. Germline-derived CDR1 and CDR2 are SGHAT and FQNNGV. The origin of this receptor is an adult with an advanced solid tumor such as melanoma, head and neck, liver or kidney cancer. This chain links TRBV11-2 with TRBJ1-4, with TRBD1 as a possible D gene (6 bases). This material consisted of CD4+ or CD8+ T cells sorted from blood, taken in a trial of the OX40 agonist ivuxolimab. The CDR3 DNA sequence: TGTGCCAGCACCTTACAGGGAGGGGATGAAAAACTGTTTTTT. Translation: CASTLQGGDEKLFF.